This TCR beta chain was captured in a study of cytomegalovirus exposure and HLA in healthy donors. Trimming shortened V by 9 bases and J by 8 bases, and 14 bases separated the two germline ends. CDR1 MNHEY and CDR2 SVGAGI come from the germline V gene. The CDR3 has 13 amino acids. The PCR ran on 60 Vbeta and 13 Jbeta primers. Some clones are missing from TCRdb's copy, which holds only in-frame ones; the method was immunoSEQ multiplex PCR. The sample has approximately 150,000 clones; approximately 71% are singletons. The TCR originated in a man aged 45 to 65 in good health and CMV-seronegative. The specimen was PBMCs. The chain uses TRBV6-5 and TRBJ1-6, with a possible D match to TRBD1 (6 bases). The CDR3 here is CASKRGYDSPLHF. The DNA for the CDR3 is TGTGCCAGTAAGAGGGGGTACGATTCACCCCTCCACTTT.